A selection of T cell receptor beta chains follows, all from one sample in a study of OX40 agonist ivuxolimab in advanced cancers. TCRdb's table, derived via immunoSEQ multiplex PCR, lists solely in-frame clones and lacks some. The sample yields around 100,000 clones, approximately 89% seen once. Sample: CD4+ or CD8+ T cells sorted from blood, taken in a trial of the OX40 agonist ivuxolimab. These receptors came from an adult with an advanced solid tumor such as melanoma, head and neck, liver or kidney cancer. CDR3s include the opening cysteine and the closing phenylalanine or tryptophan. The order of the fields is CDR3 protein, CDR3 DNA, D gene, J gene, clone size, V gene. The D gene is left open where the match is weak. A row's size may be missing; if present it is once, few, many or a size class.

CDR3aa: CASSPVVETQYF
CDR3nt: TGTGCCAGCAGCCCCGTAGTGGAGACCCAGTACTTC
d_gene: .
j_gene: TRBJ2-5
abundance: .
v_gene: TRBV7-8

CDR3aa: CASSVADRGVVEQYF
CDR3nt: TGTGCCAGCAGCGTAGCTGACAGGGGAGTTGTCGAGCAGTACTTC
d_gene: TRBD1
j_gene: TRBJ2-7
abundance: .
v_gene: TRBV9

CDR3aa: CASSVYPSAEAFF
CDR3nt: TGTGCCAGCAGCGTTTACCCGTCCGCTGAAGCTTTCTTT
d_gene: .
j_gene: TRBJ1-1
abundance: .
v_gene: TRBV9

CDR3aa: CASSLGAANEKLFF
CDR3nt: TGCGCCAGCAGCTTGGGCGCAGCTAATGAAAAACTGTTTTTT
d_gene: .
j_gene: TRBJ1-4
abundance: .
v_gene: TRBV5-1

CDR3aa: CASSSMASGSNEQYF
CDR3nt: TGTGCCAGTAGTTCTATGGCTAGCGGGAGCAACGAGCAGTACTTC
d_gene: TRBD2
j_gene: TRBJ2-7
abundance: .
v_gene: TRBV19

CDR3aa: CASSLGGPFGNEQFF
CDR3nt: TGTGCCAGCAGCTTAGGAGGACCTTTTGGCAATGAGCAGTTCTTC
d_gene: .
j_gene: TRBJ2-1
abundance: once
v_gene: TRBV5-4

CDR3aa: CARNLGDSPGNTIYF
CDR3nt: TGTGCCAGGAACCTGGGAGACAGCCCTGGAAACACCATATATTTT
d_gene: .
j_gene: TRBJ1-3
abundance: .
v_gene: TRBV6-1

CDR3aa: CAAARTANTGELFF
CDR3nt: TGTGCCGCGGCGAGGACGGCGAACACCGGGGAGCTGTTTTTT
d_gene: .
j_gene: TRBJ2-2
abundance: .
v_gene: TRBV10-3

CDR3aa: CASSLAGANTGELFF
CDR3nt: TGCGCCAGCAGCTTAGCAGGAGCGAACACCGGGGAGCTGTTTTTT
d_gene: .
j_gene: TRBJ2-2
abundance: .
v_gene: TRBV5-1

CDR3aa: CSVVPGAGQETQYF
CDR3nt: TGCAGCGTTGTTCCAGGGGCGGGACAAGAGACCCAGTACTTC
d_gene: .
j_gene: TRBJ2-5
abundance: .
v_gene: TRBV29-1

CDR3aa: CAWSVGPGRGMRNSPLHF
CDR3nt: TGTGCCTGGAGTGTCGGGCCGGGGAGGGGGATGCGTAATTCACCCCTCCACTTT
d_gene: .
j_gene: TRBJ1-6
abundance: .
v_gene: TRBV30

CDR3aa: CASSLRVPEQETQYF
CDR3nt: TGCGCCAGCAGCTTGAGGGTGCCAGAACAAGAGACCCAGTACTTC
d_gene: .
j_gene: TRBJ2-5
abundance: .
v_gene: TRBV5-1

CDR3aa: CASSVDGDYGYTF
CDR3nt: TGTGCCAGCAGCGTAGACGGGGACTATGGCTACACCTTC
d_gene: .
j_gene: TRBJ1-2
abundance: .
v_gene: TRBV9

CDR3aa: CASSIGTGNEQYF
CDR3nt: TGCGCCAGTAGTATCGGGACAGGGAACGAGCAGTACTTC
d_gene: TRBD1
j_gene: TRBJ2-7
abundance: .
v_gene: TRBV19

CDR3aa: CAIRESSYNSPLHF
CDR3nt: TGTGCCATCAGAGAGAGCTCCTATAATTCACCCCTCCACTTT
d_gene: .
j_gene: TRBJ1-6
abundance: once
v_gene: TRBV10-3

CDR3aa: CASSYSFPRAYEQYF
CDR3nt: TGTGCCAGCAGTTACTCGTTCCCCAGGGCCTACGAGCAGTACTTC
d_gene: .
j_gene: TRBJ2-7
abundance: .
v_gene: TRBV6-5

CDR3aa: CASSSRGNTIYF
CDR3nt: TGTGCCAGCAGTTCGAGGGGGAACACCATATATTTT
d_gene: .
j_gene: TRBJ1-3
abundance: .
v_gene: TRBV6-5

CDR3aa: CASSLGGGGGTGSYEQYF
CDR3nt: TGCGCCAGCAGCTTGGGAGGCGGAGGCGGGACAGGGTCATACGAGCAGTACTTC
d_gene: TRBD1
j_gene: TRBJ2-7
abundance: .
v_gene: TRBV5-1

CDR3aa: CASSRTGLIGYTF
CDR3nt: TGTGCCAGCTCACGGACAGGGCTGATCGGCTACACCTTC
d_gene: TRBD1
j_gene: TRBJ1-2
abundance: once
v_gene: TRBV18

CDR3aa: CAISRTGENNSPLHF
CDR3nt: TGTGCCATCAGCCGGACAGGGGAAAATAATTCACCCCTCCACTTT
d_gene: TRBD1
j_gene: TRBJ1-6
abundance: .
v_gene: TRBV10-3

CDR3aa: CASVGTPRETQYF
CDR3nt: TGTGCCAGCGTAGGGACACCCCGAGAGACCCAGTACTTC
d_gene: .
j_gene: TRBJ2-5
abundance: .
v_gene: TRBV2

CDR3aa: CASSVAVLGTDTQYF
CDR3nt: TGTGCCAGCAGCGTAGCTGTGCTAGGCACAGATACGCAGTATTTT
d_gene: .
j_gene: TRBJ2-3
abundance: .
v_gene: TRBV9

CDR3aa: CASYPDSLPYEQYF
CDR3nt: TGCGCCAGCTATCCGGACAGTCTCCCCTACGAGCAGTACTTC
d_gene: .
j_gene: TRBJ2-7
abundance: .
v_gene: TRBV5-1

CDR3aa: CASRPLGLAGETQYF
CDR3nt: TGTGCCAGCAGGCCCCTCGGGCTAGCGGGAGAGACCCAGTACTTC
d_gene: TRBD2
j_gene: TRBJ2-5
abundance: .
v_gene: TRBV2

CDR3aa: CAWRGPGINQPQHF
CDR3nt: TGTGCCTGGAGGGGTCCGGGGATTAATCAGCCCCAGCATTTT
d_gene: .
j_gene: TRBJ1-5
abundance: .
v_gene: TRBV30

CDR3aa: CASSLRQGAYEQYF
CDR3nt: TGCGCCAGCAGCTTGCGCCAGGGGGCCTACGAGCAGTACTTC
d_gene: TRBD1
j_gene: TRBJ2-7
abundance: .
v_gene: TRBV5-1

CDR3aa: CATSERDGYGYTF
CDR3nt: TGTGCCACCAGCGAACGGGACGGCTATGGCTACACCTTC
d_gene: .
j_gene: TRBJ1-2
abundance: .
v_gene: TRBV15

CDR3aa: CATSRGGRGEGEQFF
CDR3nt: TGTGCCACCAGCAGAGGGGGCCGGGGGGAAGGTGAGCAGTTCTTC
d_gene: TRBD2
j_gene: TRBJ2-1
abundance: once
v_gene: TRBV15

CDR3aa: CASSAPGTGSYEQYF
CDR3nt: TGTGCCAGCAGTGCCCCCGGGACGGGCTCCTACGAGCAGTACTTC
d_gene: .
j_gene: TRBJ2-7
abundance: .
v_gene: TRBV28

CDR3aa: CASSLGQGNSPLHF
CDR3nt: TGCGCCAGCAGCTTGGGACAGGGCAATTCACCCCTCCACTTT
d_gene: TRBD1
j_gene: TRBJ1-6
abundance: .
v_gene: TRBV5-1

CDR3aa: CASSVGWATGDNEQFF
CDR3nt: TGTGCCAGCAGCGTAGGTTGGGCGACTGGGGACAATGAGCAGTTCTTC
d_gene: .
j_gene: TRBJ2-1
abundance: .
v_gene: TRBV9

CDR3aa: CASSIPDSYGYTF
CDR3nt: TGTGCCAGTAGTATACCGGATTCCTATGGCTACACCTTC
d_gene: .
j_gene: TRBJ1-2
abundance: .
v_gene: TRBV19

CDR3aa: CASSKCRSYNEQFF
CDR3nt: TGTGCCAGCAGCAAATGTCGCTCCTACAATGAGCAGTTCTTC
d_gene: .
j_gene: TRBJ2-1
abundance: .
v_gene: TRBV21-1

CDR3aa: CASSKDDWGRELFF
CDR3nt: TGTGCCAGCAGCAAGGACGACTGGGGAAGGGAGCTGTTTTTT
d_gene: .
j_gene: TRBJ2-2
abundance: once
v_gene: TRBV9

CDR3aa: CASSLVGARPYEQYF
CDR3nt: TGCGCCAGCAGCTTGGTCGGGGCGCGGCCCTACGAGCAGTACTTC
d_gene: .
j_gene: TRBJ2-7
abundance: .
v_gene: TRBV5-1

CDR3aa: CASRKREVDEQFF
CDR3nt: TGTGCCAGCAGGAAGCGGGAGGTCGATGAGCAGTTCTTC
d_gene: TRBD2
j_gene: TRBJ2-1
abundance: once
v_gene: TRBV19

CDR3aa: CASREGLNEKLFF
CDR3nt: TGTGCCAGCAGGGAGGGACTCAACGAAAAACTGTTTTTT
d_gene: .
j_gene: TRBJ1-4
abundance: .
v_gene: TRBV7-9

CDR3aa: CASSISSSGSGNEQFF
CDR3nt: TGTGCCAGTAGTATCTCTAGTTCGGGATCGGGTAATGAGCAGTTCTTC
d_gene: .
j_gene: TRBJ2-1
abundance: .
v_gene: TRBV19

CDR3aa: CASAPTGTPAYGYTF
CDR3nt: TGCGCCAGCGCTCCTACGGGGACTCCGGCCTATGGCTACACCTTC
d_gene: .
j_gene: TRBJ1-2
abundance: few
v_gene: TRBV10-2

CDR3aa: CASSAEAGMTMVQFF
CDR3nt: TGTGCCAGTAGCGCGGAAGCGGGAATGACCATGGTGCAGTTCTTC
d_gene: TRBD2
j_gene: TRBJ2-1
abundance: .
v_gene: TRBV19

CDR3aa: CASSLINEKLFF
CDR3nt: TGTGCCAGCAGCTTAATAAATGAAAAACTGTTTTTT
d_gene: .
j_gene: TRBJ1-4
abundance: .
v_gene: TRBV5-4

CDR3aa: CASSVQIGRRGYTF
CDR3nt: TGTGCCAGCAGTGTTCAGATCGGGCGGCGGGGCTACACCTTC
d_gene: .
j_gene: TRBJ1-2
abundance: .
v_gene: TRBV2

CDR3aa: CASVLGDQNSPLHF
CDR3nt: TGTGCCAGCGTCCTGGGGGATCAAAATTCACCCCTCCACTTT
d_gene: .
j_gene: TRBJ1-6
abundance: .
v_gene: TRBV6-1

CDR3aa: CASSYSGEAFF
CDR3nt: TGTGCCAGCAGTTACAGCGGAGAAGCTTTCTTT
d_gene: .
j_gene: TRBJ1-1
abundance: .
v_gene: TRBV6-5

CDR3aa: CSARAGSYEQYF
CDR3nt: TGCAGCGCTCGAGCGGGCTCCTACGAGCAGTACTTC
d_gene: .
j_gene: TRBJ2-7
abundance: .
v_gene: TRBV29-1

CDR3aa: CASNFGPGTGEDTQYF
CDR3nt: TGTGCCAGCAACTTTGGGCCCGGGACAGGGGAAGATACGCAGTATTTT
d_gene: TRBD1
j_gene: TRBJ2-3
abundance: .
v_gene: TRBV5-6

CDR3aa: CASSGTRNYNEQFF
CDR3nt: TGTGCCAGTTCCGGGACGAGGAACTACAATGAGCAGTTCTTC
d_gene: .
j_gene: TRBJ2-1
abundance: .
v_gene: TRBV25-1

CDR3aa: CASSLIGGLQETQYF
CDR3nt: TGTGCCAGCAGTCTTATCGGGGGCCTGCAAGAGACCCAGTACTTC
d_gene: .
j_gene: TRBJ2-5
abundance: .
v_gene: TRBV5-6

CDR3aa: CASRDHRGDQPQHF
CDR3nt: TGTGCCAGCAGAGACCACAGGGGCGATCAGCCCCAGCATTTT
d_gene: TRBD1
j_gene: TRBJ1-5
abundance: .
v_gene: TRBV6-5

CDR3aa: CASSPLRREKETQYF
CDR3nt: TGTGCCAGCAGCCCCCTGCGGCGGGAGAAAGAGACCCAGTACTTC
d_gene: TRBD2
j_gene: TRBJ2-5
abundance: .
v_gene: TRBV7-8

CDR3aa: CASSAQGSGELFF
CDR3nt: TGCGCCAGCAGCGCACAGGGATCCGGGGAGCTGTTTTTT
d_gene: .
j_gene: TRBJ2-2
abundance: .
v_gene: TRBV5-1

CDR3aa: CASSVIPTYEQYF
CDR3nt: TGTGCCAGCAGCGTTATCCCGACCTACGAGCAGTACTTC
d_gene: .
j_gene: TRBJ2-7
abundance: few
v_gene: TRBV9

CDR3aa: CATSRDGTASETQYF
CDR3nt: TGTGCCACCAGCAGAGATGGGACTGCCTCAGAGACCCAGTACTTC
d_gene: .
j_gene: TRBJ2-5
abundance: .
v_gene: TRBV15

CDR3aa: CASSHLTSGSFWNEQFF
CDR3nt: TGCGCCAGCAGCCACCTGACTAGCGGATCTTTTTGGAATGAGCAGTTCTTC
d_gene: TRBD2
j_gene: TRBJ2-1
abundance: .
v_gene: TRBV5-1

CDR3aa: CASSLYSYNEQFF
CDR3nt: TGTGCCAGCAGCTTGTATAGCTACAATGAGCAGTTCTTC
d_gene: .
j_gene: TRBJ2-1
abundance: .
v_gene: TRBV7-8

CDR3aa: CASSPQGALNSPLHF
CDR3nt: TGTGCCAGCTCACCACAGGGGGCTCTTAATTCACCCCTCCACTTT
d_gene: TRBD1
j_gene: TRBJ1-6
abundance: .
v_gene: TRBV18

CDR3aa: CSAGGYEQYF
CDR3nt: TGCAGTGCTGGGGGGTACGAGCAGTACTTC
d_gene: .
j_gene: TRBJ2-7
abundance: .
v_gene: TRBV20-1

CDR3aa: CASSAQENEQFF
CDR3nt: TGTGCCAGCAGCGCACAGGAGAATGAGCAGTTCTTC
d_gene: .
j_gene: TRBJ2-1
abundance: .
v_gene: TRBV9